This T cell receptor beta chain originates from a study of cytomegalovirus exposure and HLA in healthy donors. Study details: From HLA-typed donors, an early data release held approximately 85 million unique TCRs.

PCR amplification relied on 60 Vbeta primers (plus 13 Jbeta primers). Assay: immunoSEQ multiplex PCR; the TCRdb copy retains only in-frame clones and omits some. The profile shows tens of thousands of clones, 78% of them singletons. As regards this clone: Its target is not known.

Study-level findings and limits: As was reported, the classifier diagnosed cytomegalovirus status with high specificity and sensitivity. A later analysis revealed that TCR association rates differed between HLA loci, peaking at DRB1 and bottoming out at HLA-C.

Healthy bone marrow donors formed the donor group. CDR3 length equals 15 residues. The germline V gene has CDR1 SGHRS and CDR2 YFSETQ. The trim removed 4 bases at V and 7 bases at J, leaving 5 bases unmatched. Specimen: PBMCs. The chain is built from TRBV5-1 and TRBJ2-1, with 13 bases lining up with TRBD2. This TCR derives from a male donor in good health and CMV-seropositive. CDR3 coding DNA: TGCGCCAGCAGCGCAGGGACTAGCGGGAAGAATGAGCAGTTCTTC. Residues: CASSAGTSGKNEQFF.